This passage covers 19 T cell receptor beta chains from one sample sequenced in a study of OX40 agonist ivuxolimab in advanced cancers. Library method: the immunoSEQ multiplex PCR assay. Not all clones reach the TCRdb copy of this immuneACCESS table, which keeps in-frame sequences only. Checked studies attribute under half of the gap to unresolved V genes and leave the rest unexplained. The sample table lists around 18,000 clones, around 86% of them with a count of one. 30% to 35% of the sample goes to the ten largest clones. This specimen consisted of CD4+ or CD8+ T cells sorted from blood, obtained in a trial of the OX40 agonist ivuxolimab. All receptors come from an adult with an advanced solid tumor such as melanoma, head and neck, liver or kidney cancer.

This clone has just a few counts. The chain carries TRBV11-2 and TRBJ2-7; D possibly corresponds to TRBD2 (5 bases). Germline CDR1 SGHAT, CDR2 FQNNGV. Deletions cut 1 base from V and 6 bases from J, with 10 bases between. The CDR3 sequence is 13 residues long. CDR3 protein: CASSLARGSEQYF. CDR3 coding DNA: TGTGCCAGCAGCTTAGCTCGGGGATCCGAGCAGTACTTC.

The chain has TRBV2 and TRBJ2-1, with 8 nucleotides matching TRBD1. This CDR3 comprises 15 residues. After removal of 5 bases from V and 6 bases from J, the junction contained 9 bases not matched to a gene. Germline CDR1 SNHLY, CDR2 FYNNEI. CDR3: CASSSPLTGGNEQFF. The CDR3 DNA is TGTGCCAGCAGTTCCCCGCTCACAGGGGGCAATGAGCAGTTCTTC. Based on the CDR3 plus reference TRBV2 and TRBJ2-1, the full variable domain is EPEVTQTPSHQVTQMGQEVILRCVPISNHLYFYWYRQILGQKVEFLVSFYNNEISEKSEIFDDQFSVERPDGSNFTLKIRSTKLEDSAMYFCASSSPLTGGNEQFFGPGTRLTVL.

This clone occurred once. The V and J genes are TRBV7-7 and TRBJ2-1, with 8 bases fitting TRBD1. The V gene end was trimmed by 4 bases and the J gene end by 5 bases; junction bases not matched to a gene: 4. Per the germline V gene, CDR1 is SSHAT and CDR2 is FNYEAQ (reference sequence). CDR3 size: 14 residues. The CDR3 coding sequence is TGTGCCAGCAGCTCGGACAGGGCCGACAATGAGCAGTTCTTC. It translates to CASSSDRADNEQFF.

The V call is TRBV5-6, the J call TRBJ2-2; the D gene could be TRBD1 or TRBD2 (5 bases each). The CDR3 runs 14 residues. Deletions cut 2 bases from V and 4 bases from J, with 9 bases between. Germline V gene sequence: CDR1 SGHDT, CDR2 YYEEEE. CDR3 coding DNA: TGTGCCAGCAGCTTATGGGGGAGCACCGGGGAGCTGTTTTTT. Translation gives CASSLWGSTGELFF.

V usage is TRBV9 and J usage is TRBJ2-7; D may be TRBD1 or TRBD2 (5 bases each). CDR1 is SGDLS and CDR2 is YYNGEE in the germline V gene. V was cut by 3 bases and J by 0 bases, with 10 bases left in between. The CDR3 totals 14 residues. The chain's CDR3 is CASSGTGTSYEQYF. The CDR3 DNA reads TGTGCCAGCAGCGGGACCGGGACCTCCTACGAGCAGTACTTC. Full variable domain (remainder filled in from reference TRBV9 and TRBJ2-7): DSGVTQTPKHLITATGQRVTLRCSPRSGDLSVYWYQQSLDQGLQFLIQYYNGEERAKGNILERFSAQQFPDLHSELNLSSLELGDSALYFCASSGTGTSYEQYFGPGTRLTVT.

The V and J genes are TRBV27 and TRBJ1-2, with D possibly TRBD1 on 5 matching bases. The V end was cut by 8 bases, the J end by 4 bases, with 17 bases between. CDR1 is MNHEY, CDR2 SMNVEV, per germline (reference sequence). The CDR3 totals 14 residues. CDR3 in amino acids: CASWGPTLSYGYTF. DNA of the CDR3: TGTGCCAGCTGGGGACCGACGTTATCCTATGGCTACACCTTC.

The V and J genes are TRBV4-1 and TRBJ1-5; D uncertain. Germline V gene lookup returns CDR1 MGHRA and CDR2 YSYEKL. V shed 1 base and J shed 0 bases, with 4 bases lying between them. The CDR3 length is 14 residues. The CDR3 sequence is CASSQGHSNQPQHF. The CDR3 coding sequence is TGCGCCAGCAGCCAAGGCCATAGCAATCAGCCCCAGCATTTT.

The CDR3 DNA reads as TGTGCCAGTAGTGGGCGGCCAATGGAGACCCAGTACTTC. Amino acids: CASSGRPMETQYF. The rearrangement joins TRBV19 to TRBJ2-5; the D is unclear. Germline values: CDR1 LNHDA, CDR2 SQIVND (reference sequence). Trimming cost V 5 bases and J 5 bases, with 12 bases left between them. The CDR3 is 13 amino acids.

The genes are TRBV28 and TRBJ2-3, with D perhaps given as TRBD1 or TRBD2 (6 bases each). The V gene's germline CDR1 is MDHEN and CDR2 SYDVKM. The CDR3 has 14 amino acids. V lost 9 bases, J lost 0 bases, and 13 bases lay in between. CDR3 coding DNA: TGTGCCAGTGGGGGGCCTTTTAGCACAGATACGCAGTATTTT. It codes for CASGGPFSTDTQYF.

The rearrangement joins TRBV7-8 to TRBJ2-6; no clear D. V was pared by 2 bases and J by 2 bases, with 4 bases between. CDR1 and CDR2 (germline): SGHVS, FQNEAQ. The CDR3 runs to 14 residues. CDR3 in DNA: TGTGCCAGCAGCTTAAACCCTGGGGCCAACGTCCTGACTTTC. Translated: CASSLNPGANVLTF.

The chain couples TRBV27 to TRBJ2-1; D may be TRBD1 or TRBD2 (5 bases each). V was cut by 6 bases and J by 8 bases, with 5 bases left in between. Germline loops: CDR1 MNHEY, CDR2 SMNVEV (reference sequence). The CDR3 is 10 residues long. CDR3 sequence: CASRGDEQFF. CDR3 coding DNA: TGTGCCAGCAGGGGGGATGAGCAGTTCTTC.

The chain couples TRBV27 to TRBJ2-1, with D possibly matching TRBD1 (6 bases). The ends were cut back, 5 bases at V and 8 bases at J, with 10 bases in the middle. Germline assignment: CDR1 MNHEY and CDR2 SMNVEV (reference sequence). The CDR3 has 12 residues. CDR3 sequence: CASSLNRDEQFF. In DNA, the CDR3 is TGTGCCAGCAGTCTAAACAGGGATGAGCAGTTCTTC.

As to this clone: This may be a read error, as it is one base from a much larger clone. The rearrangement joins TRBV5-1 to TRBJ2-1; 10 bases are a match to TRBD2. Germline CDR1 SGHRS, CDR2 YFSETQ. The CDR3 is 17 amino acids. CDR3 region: CASSLLTGTSAYNGQFF. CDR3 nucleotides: TGCGCCAGCAGCTTGCTTACCGGGACTAGCGCCTACAATGGGCAGTTCTTC.

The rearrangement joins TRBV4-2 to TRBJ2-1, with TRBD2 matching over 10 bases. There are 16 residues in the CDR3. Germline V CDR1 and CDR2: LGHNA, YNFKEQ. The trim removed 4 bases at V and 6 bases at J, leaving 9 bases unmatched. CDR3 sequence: CASSPFLAGDLNEQFF. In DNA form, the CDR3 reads TGTGCCAGCAGCCCCTTCCTAGCGGGAGATCTCAATGAGCAGTTCTTC.

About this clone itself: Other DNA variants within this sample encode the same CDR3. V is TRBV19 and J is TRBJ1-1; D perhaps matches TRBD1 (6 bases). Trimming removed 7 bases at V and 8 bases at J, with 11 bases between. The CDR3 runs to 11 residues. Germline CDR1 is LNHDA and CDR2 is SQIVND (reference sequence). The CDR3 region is CASTLGGEAFF. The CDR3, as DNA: TGTGCCAGTACCTTAGGGGGAGAAGCTTTCTTT.

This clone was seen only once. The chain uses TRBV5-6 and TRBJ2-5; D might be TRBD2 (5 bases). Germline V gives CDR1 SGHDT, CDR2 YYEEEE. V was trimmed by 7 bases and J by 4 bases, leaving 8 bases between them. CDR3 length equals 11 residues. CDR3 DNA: TGTGCCAGCGGGAGTGGAGAGACCCAGTACTTC. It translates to CASGSGETQYF.

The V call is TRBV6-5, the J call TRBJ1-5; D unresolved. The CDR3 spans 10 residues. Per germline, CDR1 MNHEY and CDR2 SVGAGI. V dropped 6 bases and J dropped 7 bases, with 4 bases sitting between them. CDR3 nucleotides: TGTGCCAGCAGCCGGCAGCCCCAGCATTTT. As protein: CASSRQPQHF.

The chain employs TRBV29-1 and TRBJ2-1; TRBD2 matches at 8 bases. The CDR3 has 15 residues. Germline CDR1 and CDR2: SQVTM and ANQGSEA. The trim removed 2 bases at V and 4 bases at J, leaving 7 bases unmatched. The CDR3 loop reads CSVELGTRPYNEQFF. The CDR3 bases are TGCAGCGTTGAACTCGGGACTAGGCCTTACAATGAGCAGTTCTTC.

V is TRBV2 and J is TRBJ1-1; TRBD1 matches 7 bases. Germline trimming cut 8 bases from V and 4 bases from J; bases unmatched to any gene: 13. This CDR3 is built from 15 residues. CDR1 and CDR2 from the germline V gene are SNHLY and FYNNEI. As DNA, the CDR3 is TGTGCCAGCTCACAGGGGTTAGGGGGAAGCACTGAAGCTTTCTTT. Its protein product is CASSQGLGGSTEAFF.